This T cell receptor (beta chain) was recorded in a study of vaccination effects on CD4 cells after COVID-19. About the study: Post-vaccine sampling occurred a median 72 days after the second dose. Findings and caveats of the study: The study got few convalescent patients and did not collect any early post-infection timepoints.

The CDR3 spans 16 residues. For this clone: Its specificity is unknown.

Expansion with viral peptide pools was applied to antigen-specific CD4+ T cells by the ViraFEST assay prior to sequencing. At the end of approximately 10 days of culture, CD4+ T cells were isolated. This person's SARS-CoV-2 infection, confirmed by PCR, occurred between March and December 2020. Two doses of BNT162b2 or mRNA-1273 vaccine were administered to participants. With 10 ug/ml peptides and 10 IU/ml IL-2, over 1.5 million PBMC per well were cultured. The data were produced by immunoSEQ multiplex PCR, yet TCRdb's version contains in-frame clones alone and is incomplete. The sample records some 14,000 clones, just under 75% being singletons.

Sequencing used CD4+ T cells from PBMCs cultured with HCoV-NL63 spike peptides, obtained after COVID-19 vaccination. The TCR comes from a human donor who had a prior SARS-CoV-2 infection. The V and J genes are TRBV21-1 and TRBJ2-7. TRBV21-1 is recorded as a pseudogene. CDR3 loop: CASSKTERLCSYEQYF. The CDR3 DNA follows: TGTGCCAGCAGCAAAACAGAAAGACTTTGCTCCTACGAGCAGTACTTC.